This TCR beta chain stems from a study of cytomegalovirus exposure and HLA in healthy donors. The wider study: The roughly 700 first-cohort repertoires shared a platform with the 120 or so validation repertoires, as reported in a later analysis.

CDR1 is SGHRS and CDR2 is YFSETQ in the germline V gene. The CDR3 consists of 14 residues. Trimming cost V 0 bases and J 5 bases, with 10 bases left between them. Notes on the study in general: Reports described diagnosis of cytomegalovirus status by the classifier as highly specific and sensitive.

These donors were members of the 120-subject validation cohort, a group separate from the roughly 670-subject first cohort. Turning to this clone: The antigen is undetermined. The same CDR3 is also encoded by other DNA sequences in this sample.

Using immunoSEQ multiplex PCR, the repertoire was profiled, and TCRdb retains in-frame clones only, with some absent. The sample carries approximately 120,000 clones, 94% recorded once. The chain couples TRBV5-1 to TRBJ2-3; D may be TRBD1 (5 bases). The TCR originated in a woman younger than 30 in good health and CMV-seronegative. Sequences were obtained from PBMCs. CDR3 DNA sequence: TGCGCCAGCAGCTTGGGGCAGGGTGGAGATACGCAGTATTTT. This gives the protein CASSLGQGGDTQYF.